This is a list of T cell receptor beta chains from one sample in a study of T cells expressing NK-cell markers. For each CDR3 protein, TCRdb gives one entry from its re-call of the 5' RACE reads, without DNA. This repertoire includes about 460,000 distinct CDR3 sequences. The sample was blood T cells: a sorted CD56 or NKG2C T cell subset, CD4+ or CD8+ T cells, or bulk PBMC T cells (not recorded which). The receptors originated from a woman aged 45-65 years in good health. Each CDR3 is given with its conserved first and last residue.

>TRBJ2-4|TRBV10-3
CAISEIFPGQPEEFQNIQYF
>TRBJ1-1|TRBV6-5
CASGGTVSNTEAFF
>TRBJ2-1|TRBV5-6
CASSSHLGEGEQFF
>TRBJ1-1|TRBV20-1
CSATREANTEAFF
>TRBJ1-5|TRBV6-1
CASSEGGVGSYSNQPQHF
>TRBJ2-5|TRBV28
CASSLLQGLAGGGETQYF
>TRBJ2-5|TRBV3-1
CASSQRLARQETQYF
>TRBJ2-5|TRBV7-3
CASSPTDSRTQYF
>TRBJ1-5|TRBV12-3/TRBV12-4
CASSPGQRNYQPQHF
>TRBJ1-1|TRBV29-1
CSVRFRDNFYVEAFF